Below, 2 T cell receptor beta chains from the same sample are listed, as sequenced in a study of T-cell memory formation after mild COVID-19. Via MiXCR, TCRdb re-called the 5' RACE reads, giving one row per CDR3 protein. The sample gives hundreds of thousands of distinct CDR3 sequences, around a sixth of which show up once; about 12% is in the top ten. Specimen: PBMCs or a T cell subset sorted from them (not recorded which). The source is an adult woman who had mild COVID-19 (a few samples of this study predate the infection). Cell type and time point are not known.

This clonotype was found a few times. The V and J genes are TRBV7-2 and TRBJ2-7; TRBD1 agrees at 7 bases. The CDR3 is made up of 14 amino acids. CDR1 and CDR2 (germline): SGHTA, FQGNSA. V trimming: 4 bases; J trimming: 7 bases; junction bases outside the gene matches: 10. The DNA of the CDR3 is TGTGCCAGCAGCTGGACAGGTCCGACCTGGGAGCAGTACTTC. Translating gives CASSWTGPTWEQYF.

This chain links TRBV7-9 with TRBJ2-3; 12 bases fit TRBD2. CDR1 and CDR2 from the germline V gene are SEHNR and FQNEAQ (reference sequence). With 6 bases clipped from V and 0 bases from J, the junction kept 13 bases outside the gene matches. This CDR3 comprises 19 residues. The CDR3: CASRPTGTSGRVSTDTQYF. CDR3 bases: TGTGCCAGCAGACCTACCGGGACTAGCGGGCGAGTTAGCACAGATACGCAGTATTTT.